The 5 T cell receptor beta chains in this list originate from one sample, sequenced in a study of a mutant IDH1 vaccine in newly diagnosed glioma. Sequencing used immunoSEQ multiplex PCR; TCRdb keeps in-frame clones, though not all of them. The table includes tens of thousands of clones, about 80% detected once. Their cognate antigens are unknown. Described time point: week 5, during vaccination. With topical imiquimod, each dose of the vaccine consisted of 300 ug of mutant IDH1 20-mer peptide. The source was PBMCs, collected from a glioma patient whose treatment included an IDH1 peptide vaccine. The receptors stem from a woman between 18 and 30 years old with glioma. Some clones in this sample may be carry-over from other donors' samples.

The rearrangement joins TRBV12-5 to TRBJ1-6; TRBD1 matches 7 bases. Germline V gene data show CDR1 as LGHNT and CDR2 as FRNRAP. The CDR3 is 18 residues long. The ends lost 2 bases at V and 5 bases at J; junction bases unmatched: 12. The CDR3 bases are TGTGCTAGTGGTTTGAACCAGGGGGGAAGTTGGAATAATTCACCCCTCCACTTT. Translated: CASGLNQGGSWNNSPLHF.

The rearrangement links TRBV27 to TRBJ1-5, with 7 bases identical to TRBD1. The CDR3 loop spans 14 amino acids. Germline CDR1 reads MNHEY; CDR2 reads SMNVEV (reference sequence). V dropped 4 bases and J dropped 2; count of bases not matched to a gene: 2. CDR3 residues: CASSSTGGNQPQHF. In nucleotides, the CDR3 is TGTGCCAGCAGTTCCACAGGGGGCAATCAGCCCCAGCATTTT.

The V and J genes are TRBV13 and TRBJ2-5; TRBD1 matches at 8 bases. V lost 2 bases, J lost 5 bases, and 10 bases stayed unmatched. Germline CDR1 PRHDT, CDR2 FYEKMQ (reference sequence). The CDR3 consists of 16 residues. The CDR3 nucleotides are TGTGCCAGCAGCTTATCCGGGGCATCAGGGGGCGAGACCCAGTACTTC. This sequence encodes CASSLSGASGGETQYF.

The CDR3 reads CASSLFRLADNTGELFF. As DNA, the CDR3 is TGTGCCAGCAGTTTATTCCGACTAGCGGACAACACCGGGGAGCTGTTTTTT. This chain connects TRBV27 to TRBJ2-2; 9 positions agree with TRBD2. This CDR3 contains 17 residues. V dropped 1 base and J dropped 2; count of bases not matched to a gene: 5. Germline CDR1 is MNHEY and CDR2 is SMNVEV (reference sequence).

The chain has TRBV6-5 and TRBJ2-7, with D possibly matching TRBD2 (5 bases). Per the germline V gene, CDR1 is MNHEY and CDR2 is SVGAGI. V lost 2 bases, J lost 5 bases, and 10 bases lay in between. This CDR3 has 13 amino acids. The CDR3 DNA is TGTGCCAGCAGTTACGACCGGGGAGACGAGCAGTACTTC. Its translation is CASSYDRGDEQYF.